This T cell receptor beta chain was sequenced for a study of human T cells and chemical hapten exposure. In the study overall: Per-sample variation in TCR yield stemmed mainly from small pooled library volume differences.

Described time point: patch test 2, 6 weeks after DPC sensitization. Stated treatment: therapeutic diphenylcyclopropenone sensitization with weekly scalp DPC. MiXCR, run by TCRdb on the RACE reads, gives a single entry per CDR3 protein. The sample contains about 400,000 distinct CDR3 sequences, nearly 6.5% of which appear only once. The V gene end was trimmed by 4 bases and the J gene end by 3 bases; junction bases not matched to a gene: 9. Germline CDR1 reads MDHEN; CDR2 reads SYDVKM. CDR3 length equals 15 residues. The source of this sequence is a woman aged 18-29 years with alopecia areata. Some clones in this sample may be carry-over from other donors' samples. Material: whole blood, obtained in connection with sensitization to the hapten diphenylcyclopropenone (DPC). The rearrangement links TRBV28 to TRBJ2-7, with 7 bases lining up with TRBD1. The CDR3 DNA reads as TGTGCCAGCAGTTCCCCGGACAGGCGCCGCTACGAGCAGTACTTC. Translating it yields CASSSPDRRRYEQYF.